This is a list of T cell receptor beta chains from one sample in a study of CD8 T cells in ankylosing spondylitis. TCRdb reprocessed the 5' RACE reads via MiXCR and lists one record per CDR3 protein. The repertoire holds 200,000 to 250,000 distinct CDR3 sequences, with roughly 18% as singletons. The specimen sequenced was blood, either unsorted or a sorted T cell fraction (not recorded which). These receptors originate from a male donor with ankylosing spondylitis. Both conserved end residues are part of each CDR3. D genes are given only for firm matches. Clone size appears in some rows only: once, few, many, or a class for an expanded clone.

D gene,CDR3 length,clone size,V gene,J gene,CDR3 protein,CDR3 DNA
NA,15,NA,TRBV19,TRBJ2-3,CASSILLRGTDTQYF,TGTGCCAGTAGTATTCTGCTAAGGGGCACAGATACGCAGTATTTT
NA,15,NA,TRBV5-5,TRBJ2-7,CASSPVERLSYEQYF,TGTGCCAGCAGCCCCGTGGAGCGGCTATCCTACGAGCAGTACTTC
TRBD1,13,NA,TRBV30,TRBJ1-1,CAWSRTGNPEAFF,TGTGCCTGGAGCCGGACAGGGAACCCTGAAGCTTTCTTT
NA,14,few,TRBV4-2,TRBJ2-5,CASSQDQEQETQYF,TGTGCCAGCAGCCAAGATCAGGAACAAGAGACCCAGTACTTC
NA,11,NA,TRBV29-1,TRBJ2-1,CSVEVGVEQFF,TGCAGCGTTGAAGTCGGGGTTGAGCAGTTCTTC
NA,13,few,TRBV5-1,TRBJ2-5,CASSLGEEETQYF,TGCGCCAGCAGCCTCGGGGAGGAGGAGACCCAGTACTTC
NA,17,NA,TRBV12-3/TRBV12-4,TRBJ2-5,CASSFYPLASKEETQYF,TGTGCCAGCAGTTTTTATCCACTAGCCTCAAAGGAAGAGACCCAGTACTTC
NA,15,many,TRBV20-1,TRBJ2-7,CSAPPLDKGAYEQYF,TGCAGTGCTCCCCCCCTAGATAAGGGGGCCTACGAGCAGTACTTC
NA,13,NA,TRBV7-2,TRBJ2-7,CASSLWLAYEQYF,TGTGCCAGCAGCTTATGGCTAGCATACGAGCAGTACTTC
TRBD1,17,NA,TRBV4-1,TRBJ1-5,CASSQALGQLSNQPQHF,TGCGCCAGCAGCCAAGCGTTGGGACAGCTAAGCAATCAGCCCCAGCATTTT